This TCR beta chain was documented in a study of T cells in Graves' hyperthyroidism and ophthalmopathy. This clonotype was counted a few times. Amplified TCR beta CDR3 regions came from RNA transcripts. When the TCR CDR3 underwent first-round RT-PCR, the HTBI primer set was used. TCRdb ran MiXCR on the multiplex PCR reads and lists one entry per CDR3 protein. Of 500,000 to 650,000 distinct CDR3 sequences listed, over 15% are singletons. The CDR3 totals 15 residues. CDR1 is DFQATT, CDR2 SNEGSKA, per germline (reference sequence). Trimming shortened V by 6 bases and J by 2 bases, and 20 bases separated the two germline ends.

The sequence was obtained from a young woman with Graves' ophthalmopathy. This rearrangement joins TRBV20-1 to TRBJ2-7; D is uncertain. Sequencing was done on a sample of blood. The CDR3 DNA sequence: TGCAGTGCCCACTTCGAGCCCCTCCCCACCTACGAGCAGTACTTC. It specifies CSAHFEPLPTYEQYF.